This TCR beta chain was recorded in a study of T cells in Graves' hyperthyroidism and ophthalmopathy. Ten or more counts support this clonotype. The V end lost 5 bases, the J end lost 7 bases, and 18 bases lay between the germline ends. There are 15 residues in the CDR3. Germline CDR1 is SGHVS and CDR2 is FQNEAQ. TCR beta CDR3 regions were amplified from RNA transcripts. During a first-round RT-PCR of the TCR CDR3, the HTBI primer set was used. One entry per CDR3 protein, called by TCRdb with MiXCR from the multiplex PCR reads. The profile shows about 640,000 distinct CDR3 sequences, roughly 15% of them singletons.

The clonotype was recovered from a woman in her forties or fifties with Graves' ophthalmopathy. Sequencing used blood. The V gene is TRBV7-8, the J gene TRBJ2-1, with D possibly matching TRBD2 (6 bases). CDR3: CASSTREFRTNEQFF. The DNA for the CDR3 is TGTGCCAGCAGCACACGGGAGTTCAGAACTAATGAGCAGTTCTTC.